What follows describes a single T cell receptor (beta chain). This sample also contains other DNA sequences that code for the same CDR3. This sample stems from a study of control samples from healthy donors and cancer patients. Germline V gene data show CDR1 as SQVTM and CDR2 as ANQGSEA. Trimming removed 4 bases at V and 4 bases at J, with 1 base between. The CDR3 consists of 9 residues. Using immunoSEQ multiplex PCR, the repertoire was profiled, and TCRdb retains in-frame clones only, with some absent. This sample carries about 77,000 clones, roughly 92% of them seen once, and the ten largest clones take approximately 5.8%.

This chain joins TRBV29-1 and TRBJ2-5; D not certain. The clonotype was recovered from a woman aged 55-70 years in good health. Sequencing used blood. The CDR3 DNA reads TGCAGCGTTGGAGAGACCCAGTACTTC. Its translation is CSVGETQYF. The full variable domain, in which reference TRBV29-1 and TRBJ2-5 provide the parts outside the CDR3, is SAVISQKPSRDICQRGTSLTIQCQVDSQVTMMFWYRQQPGQSLTLIATANQGSEATYESGFVIDKFPISRPNLTFSTLTVSNMSPEDSSIYLCSVGETQYFGPGTRLLVL.